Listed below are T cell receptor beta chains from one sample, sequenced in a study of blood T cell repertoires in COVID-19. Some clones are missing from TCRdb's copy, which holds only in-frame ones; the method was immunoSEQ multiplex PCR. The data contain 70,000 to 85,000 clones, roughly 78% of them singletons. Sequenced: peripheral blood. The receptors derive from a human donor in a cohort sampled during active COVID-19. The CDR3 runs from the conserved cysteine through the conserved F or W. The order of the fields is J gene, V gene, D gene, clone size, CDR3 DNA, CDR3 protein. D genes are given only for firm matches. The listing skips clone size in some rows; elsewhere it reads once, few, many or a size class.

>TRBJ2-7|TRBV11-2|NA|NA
TGTGCCAGCAGGGCAATCACAGGGCCCTCCCTGAACGAGCAGTACTTC
CASRAITGPSLNEQYF
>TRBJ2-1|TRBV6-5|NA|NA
TGTGCCAGCGGGGCGGGGTCCTTCTACAATGAGCAGTTCTTC
CASGAGSFYNEQFF
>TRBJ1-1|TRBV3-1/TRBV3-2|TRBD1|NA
TGTGCCACCAAGGACAGGGCGAACACTGAAGCTTTCTTT
CATKDRANTEAFF
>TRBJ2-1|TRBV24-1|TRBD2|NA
TGTGCCACCAGTGACGCCGCGGGGACTAGCGGGGGATTCCGCTTTTTGGGCAATGAGCAGTTCTTC
CATSDAAGTSGGFRFLGNEQFF
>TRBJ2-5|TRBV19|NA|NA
TGTGCCAGTAGTATAGGCGGGACTTCTCAAGAGACCCAGTACTTC
CASSIGGTSQETQYF
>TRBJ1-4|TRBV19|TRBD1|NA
TGTGCCAGTAAACGACAGGGGTGGAGGGTTGAAAAACTGTTTTTT
CASKRQGWRVEKLFF
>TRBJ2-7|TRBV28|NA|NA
TGTGCCAGCAGTTTTAGCGGCTACCTACGGTGGGAGCAGTACTTC
CASSFSGYLRWEQYF
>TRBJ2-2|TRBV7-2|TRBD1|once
TGTGCCAGCAGCCCACGTGGACAGGGTGGGACCGGGGAGCTGTTTTTT
CASSPRGQGGTGELFF
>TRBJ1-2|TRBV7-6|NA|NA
TGTGCCAGCAGCATCTCACAGGCTGCGGGGGGCTACACCTTC
CASSISQAAGGYTF
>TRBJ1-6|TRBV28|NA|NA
TGTGCCAGCAGTTTGGGGCAGCATAATTCACCCCTCCACTTT
CASSLGQHNSPLHF
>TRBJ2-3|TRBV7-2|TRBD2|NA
TGTGCCATTAGCGGGGGGACCACAGATACGCAGTATTTT
CAISGGTTDTQYF
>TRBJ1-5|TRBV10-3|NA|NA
TGTGCCATCAGTGATTCCACAGGTAGCAATCAGCCCCAGCATTTT
CAISDSTGSNQPQHF
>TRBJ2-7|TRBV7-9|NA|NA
TGTGCCAGCAGCTTTCTATACGAGCAGTACTTC
CASSFLYEQYF
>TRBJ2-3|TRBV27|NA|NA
TGTGCCAGCAGCCACCCGACTAGCACAGATACGCAGTATTTT
CASSHPTSTDTQYF
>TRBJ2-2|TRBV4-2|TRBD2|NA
TGTGCCAGCAGCCCGGCGAGCGGGGGGCTAAGCGGGGAGCTGTTTTTT
CASSPASGGLSGELFF
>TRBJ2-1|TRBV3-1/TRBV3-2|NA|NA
TGTGCCAGCGACGGAGGCTACAATGAGCAGTTCTTC
CASDGGYNEQFF
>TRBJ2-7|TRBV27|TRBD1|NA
TGTGCCAGCGGATTGGCACCACAGGGGATGGAGCAGTACTTC
CASGLAPQGMEQYF
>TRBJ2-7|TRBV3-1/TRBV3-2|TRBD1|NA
TGTGCCAGCAGCCTCCGACAGGGCGAGCAGTACTTC
CASSLRQGEQYF
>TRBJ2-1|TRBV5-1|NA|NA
TGCGCCAGTCAAGGGGGAGGGGGCTACAATGAGCAGTTCTTC
CASQGGGGYNEQFF